A single T cell receptor beta chain is shown here with its context. Participants came from some 23 US areas, aged roughly 18 to 95 years. Clinical history as reported by participants underpinned cohort assignment. Symptom resolution, clearance, or two negative PCRs marked donors in Cohort 3 as recovered. This sample was included in a study of blood T cell repertoires in COVID-19. Study details: The cDNA or gDNA used as material had been derived from T cells, B-cell-depleted T cells, or PBMCs.

TCRdb's copy holds only in-frame clones and misses some; the assay was immunoSEQ multiplex PCR. Among 450,000 to 500,000 clones listed, about 90% were seen once. This TCR derives from a woman between 18 and 29 years old who had recovered from COVID-19. Material for sequencing was PBMCs or T cells enriched from blood (not recorded which).

Written as DNA, the CDR3 is TGTGCCAGCAGCACAGCGAACACTGAAGCTTTCTTT. Amino acid sequence: CASSTANTEAFF. This chain uses TRBV7-9 with TRBJ1-1; no clear D gene. The CDR3 loop spans 12 amino acids. CDR1 SEHNR and CDR2 FQNEAQ come from the germline V gene (reference sequence). V was trimmed by 5 bases and J by 1 base, leaving 5 bases between them.